A selection of T cell receptor beta chains follows, all from one sample in a study of CD8+ T cells in alopecia areata. Profiling relied on immunoSEQ multiplex PCR, and the TCRdb table lists in-frame clones only, not all of them. The repertoire holds roughly 210,000 clones, with around two fifths as singletons. Sequenced here: CD4+ T cells sorted from blood, sampled at approximately week 36, from a patient treated with tofacitinib. The receptor source for this set is a human donor with alopecia areata. CDR3s include the opening cysteine and the closing phenylalanine or tryptophan. A D gene is named only where the DNA matches it firmly. A clone size is listed for some rows: how often the clone was seen (once, few, many), or a class if it is expanded.

>TRBJ2-1|TRBV5-1|TRBD2|-
TGCGCCAGCAGGGAGCGGACTAGCTCCTACAATGAGCAGTTCTTC
CASRERTSSYNEQFF
>TRBJ1-1|TRBV7-3|-|-
TGTGCCAGCAGCCCCCAGGGTGCCGCTGAAGCTTTCTTT
CASSPQGAAEAFF
>TRBJ2-1|TRBV10-2|-|-
TGCGCCAGCAGTGAAGAACCGGCCCGGCAGTTCTTC
CASSEEPARQFF
>TRBJ2-6|TRBV27|-|-
TGTGCCAGCAGTTTTCTCGGGACGGTAGCTGGGGCCAACGTCCTGACTTTC
CASSFLGTVAGANVLTF
>TRBJ2-1|TRBV29-1|TRBD1|-
TGCAGCGTCGAACAGGGGATCAATGAGCAGTTCTTC
CSVEQGINEQFF
>TRBJ2-7|TRBV27|TRBD1|-
TGTGCCAGCAGTTTATACGCTTGGGACAGGGATTACGAGCAGTACTTC
CASSLYAWDRDYEQYF
>TRBJ2-7|TRBV11-2|-|many
TGTGCCAGCAGCCGTCCGTCGCGGAGCGTCTCCTACGAGCAGTACTTC
CASSRPSRSVSYEQYF
>TRBJ2-1|TRBV9|-|-
TGTGCCAGCAGCGCCCATCAGTTGGCAGATTCCTACAATGAGCAGTTCTTC
CASSAHQLADSYNEQFF
>TRBJ1-2|TRBV25-1|-|few
TGTGCCAGCAGTGCGCCCCAGTTGGGCGGCTACACCTTC
CASSAPQLGGYTF
>TRBJ1-2|TRBV7-2|-|few
TGTGCCAGCAGCTTAGTCTCTAGGAGCAGCAGCTATGGCTACACCTTC
CASSLVSRSSSYGYTF
>TRBJ2-3|TRBV4-1|-|few
TGCGCCAGCAGCCACTCCACAGATACGCAGTATTTT
CASSHSTDTQYF
>TRBJ2-3|TRBV7-9|TRBD1|-
TGTGCCAGCCGACCGACAGGGGTTAAGGATACGCAGTATTTT
CASRPTGVKDTQYF
>TRBJ2-7|TRBV7-2|TRBD2|-
TGTGCCAGCAGCTTTCAAGCTAGCGGATCCTACGAGCAGTACTTC
CASSFQASGSYEQYF
>TRBJ2-3|TRBV18|-|-
TGTGCCAGCTCACCACAGCGGAGCACAGATACGCAGTATTTT
CASSPQRSTDTQYF
>TRBJ1-3|TRBV30|-|once
TGTGCCTGGAATCCTTTGGCGAGGGGGGCAACTGGAAACACCATATATTTT
CAWNPLARGATGNTIYF
>TRBJ2-1|TRBV11-2|TRBD2|-
TGTGCCAGCAGCAAGGATAGCGGGGTATCCTACAATGAGCAGTTCTTC
CASSKDSGVSYNEQFF
>TRBJ2-1|TRBV5-1|TRBD1|-
TGCGCCAGCAGCTCGGGACAGGGGGGCGAAAATGAGCAGTTCTTC
CASSSGQGGENEQFF
>TRBJ2-3|TRBV30|-|few
TGTGCCTGGGGGACCACAGATACGCAGTATTTT
CAWGTTDTQYF
>TRBJ2-7|TRBV7-9|TRBD2|-
TGTGCCAGCAGCCGCGGACTAGCGGGGTACTACGAGCAGTACTTC
CASSRGLAGYYEQYF
>TRBJ2-3|TRBV19|-|-
TGTGCCAGTAGTATAGGGGGGACATCTCGGGATACGCAGTATTTT
CASSIGGTSRDTQYF
>TRBJ2-1|TRBV5-1|-|-
TGCGCCAGCAGCCTGATCGATGAGCAGTTCTTC
CASSLIDEQFF
>TRBJ1-2|TRBV15|-|few
TGTGCCACCAGCAGTAGGGTCTATGGCTACACCTTC
CATSSRVYGYTF
>TRBJ2-2|TRBV19|TRBD1|-
TGTGCCAGTAGTACGACAGGGGGCAACACCGGGGAGCTGTTTTTT
CASSTTGGNTGELFF
>TRBJ2-7|TRBV19|-|-
TGTGCCACCTCGACGCCGGGACACACCTACGAGCAGTACTTC
CATSTPGHTYEQYF
>TRBJ2-3|TRBV18|TRBD1|few
TGTGCCAGCTCACCGGGACAGGGAGGCACAGATACGCAGTATTTT
CASSPGQGGTDTQYF
>TRBJ2-3|TRBV28|TRBD2|few
TGTGCCAGCAGTGACCCTAGCGGGGTAGATACGCAGTATTTT
CASSDPSGVDTQYF
>TRBJ2-5|TRBV7-6|TRBD2|few
TGTGCCAGCAGCTTGGTTGCTGCGGGAGGGCAAGAGACCCAGTACTTC
CASSLVAAGGQETQYF
>TRBJ2-1|TRBV7-9|-|-
TGTGCCGGTCAGTCTGGTGAGCAGTTCTTC
CAGQSGEQFF
>TRBJ1-3|TRBV15|-|-
TGTGCCACCAGCACCCCAGGAGCCTCTGGAAACACCATATATTTT
CATSTPGASGNTIYF
>TRBJ2-3|TRBV7-3|-|-
TGTGCCAGCAGCTTAACAGGCCAGCGGGTTGGAGATACGCAGTATTTT
CASSLTGQRVGDTQYF
>TRBJ1-5|TRBV9|-|-
TGTGCCAGCAGTAAAGGACAGTTGGGCCAGCCCCAGCATTTT
CASSKGQLGQPQHF
>TRBJ2-2|TRBV10-1|-|-
TGCGCCAGCAGTGAGTCGAACCTGGGCGGGGAGCTGTTTTTT
CASSESNLGGELFF
>TRBJ2-3|TRBV18|TRBD2|-
TGTGCCAGCTCACCGATAACCAGCGGGAGTAGTTATGCAGATACGCAGTATTTT
CASSPITSGSSYADTQYF
>TRBJ1-5|TRBV9|-|-
TGTGCCAGCAGCGTAGGGCGGAATCAGCCCCAGCATTTT
CASSVGRNQPQHF
>TRBJ2-7|TRBV29-1|-|-
TGCAGCGTTGGGGCAGGGACTGCGGTCAACGAGCAGTACTTC
CSVGAGTAVNEQYF
>TRBJ1-1|TRBV4-3|-|-
TGCGCCAGCAGCCAAGAAAACGGATACAGAGCTTTCTTT
CASSQENGYRAFF
>TRBJ1-2|TRBV4-2|-|-
TGTGCCAGCAGCCAAGATCCCACAGGCTCGGTGGGCTATGGCTACACCTTC
CASSQDPTGSVGYGYTF
>TRBJ2-4|TRBV30|TRBD2|once
TGTGCCTGGAGTGTATCGAGCGGGGCGAAAAACATTCAGTACTTC
CAWSVSSGAKNIQYF
>TRBJ2-2|TRBV29-1|-|-
TGCAGCGTCGCCGGGACCGGGGAGCTGTTTTTT
CSVAGTGELFF
>TRBJ1-2|TRBV7-8|TRBD1|-
TGTGCCAGCAGCCTCTGGCAGGGGGCGGATGGCTACACCTTC
CASSLWQGADGYTF
>TRBJ2-3|TRBV5-1|-|-
TGCGCCAGCAGCTCAACGCACGGGGGCATCATAGGAGATACGCAGTATTTT
CASSSTHGGIIGDTQYF
>TRBJ1-5|TRBV28|-|-
TGTGCCAGCACCCTTGGAGGGGGAGGCAATCAGCCCCAGCATTTT
CASTLGGGGNQPQHF
>TRBJ2-5|TRBV7-2|TRBD2|few
TGTGCCAGCAGCTCCACCCGGGGAGGGATTCAAGAGACCCAGTACTTC
CASSSTRGGIQETQYF
>TRBJ1-2|TRBV5-1|-|-
TGCGCCAGCAGCGAGGGGCCCAGAGCTAACTATGGCTACACCTTC
CASSEGPRANYGYTF
>TRBJ1-1|TRBV19|TRBD1|few
TGTGCCAGTAGTACAGGACAGGGATCCGCTGAAGCTTTCTTT
CASSTGQGSAEAFF
>TRBJ2-3|TRBV11-2|-|-
TGTGCCAGCAGCTTAGATTATGGGGCAGATACGCAGTATTTT
CASSLDYGADTQYF
>TRBJ2-1|TRBV7-9|-|-
TGTGCCAGCAGCTTAGTCCGAGAGCAGTTCTTC
CASSLVREQFF
>TRBJ1-2|TRBV13|-|-
TGTGCCAGCAGCGTTAGACCAGGTGACGATGGCTACACCTTC
CASSVRPGDDGYTF
>TRBJ2-7|TRBV23-1|TRBD2|few
TGCGCCAGCAGTCAACCGGTTGGGCGGGAGGGCCGTGGTGAGCAGTACTTC
CASSQPVGREGRGEQYF
>TRBJ2-3|TRBV2|TRBD1|once
TGTGCCAGCAGTGAGGACAGGGGGCTCGCAGATACGCAGTATTTT
CASSEDRGLADTQYF
>TRBJ1-1|TRBV7-9|-|-
TGTGCCAGCGTCGAGAACACTGAAGCTTTCTTT
CASVENTEAFF
>TRBJ1-1|TRBV29-1|TRBD1|-
TGCAGCGCAACGACAGGGTCCCTTACTGAAGCTTTCTTT
CSATTGSLTEAFF
>TRBJ2-7|TRBV25-1|TRBD1|few
TGTGCCAGCAGTGCCCGGACAGGTTCGTACGAGCAGTACTTC
CASSARTGSYEQYF
>TRBJ2-7|TRBV20-1|-|few
TGCAGTTCCCCCGGGGTCTACGAGCAGTACTTC
CSSPGVYEQYF
>TRBJ1-4|TRBV29-1|TRBD1|-
TGCAGCGTTGTAAGGGGGCCTGGTGAAAAACTGTTTTTT
CSVVRGPGEKLFF